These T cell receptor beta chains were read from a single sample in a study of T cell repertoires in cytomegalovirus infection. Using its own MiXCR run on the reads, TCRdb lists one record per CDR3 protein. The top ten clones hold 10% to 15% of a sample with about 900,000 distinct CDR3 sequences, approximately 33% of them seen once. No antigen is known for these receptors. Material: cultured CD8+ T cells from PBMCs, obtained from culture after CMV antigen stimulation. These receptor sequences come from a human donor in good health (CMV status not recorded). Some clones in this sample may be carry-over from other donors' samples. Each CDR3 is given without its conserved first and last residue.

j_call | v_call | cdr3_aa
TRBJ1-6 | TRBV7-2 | ASSLVGLGSPLH
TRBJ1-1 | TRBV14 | ASSQDLSRVTEAF
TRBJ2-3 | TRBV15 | ATSTTGSDTDTQY
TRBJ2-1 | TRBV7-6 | ASSFGRGAIYNEQF
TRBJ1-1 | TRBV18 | ASSPIVGMTEAF
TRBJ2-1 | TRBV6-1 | ASSDPGTGYYNEQF
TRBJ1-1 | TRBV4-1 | ASSQDGTGGPEAF
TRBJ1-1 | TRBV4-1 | ASSFRGRGPTEAF
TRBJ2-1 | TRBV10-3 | AISDRGTDNEQF
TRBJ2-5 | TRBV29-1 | SVERQQETQY
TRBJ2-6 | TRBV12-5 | ASGLMALRDRASGANVLT
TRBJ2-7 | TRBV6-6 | ASSYRGSGAHEQY
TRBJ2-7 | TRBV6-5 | ASSYSGQNYEQY
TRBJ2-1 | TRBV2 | ASSGQLDYNEQF
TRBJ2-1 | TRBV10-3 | AISAGANEQF
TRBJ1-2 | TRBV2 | ASSEVGTGQRSYGYT
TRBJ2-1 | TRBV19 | ASDQEGTGGYNEQF
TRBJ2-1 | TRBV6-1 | ASRVGTGAYNEQF
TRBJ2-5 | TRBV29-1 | SVEDWGGLAVPVQETQY
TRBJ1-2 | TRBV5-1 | ASSPGQALANYGYT
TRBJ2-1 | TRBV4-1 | ASSLYVLGGRGEQF
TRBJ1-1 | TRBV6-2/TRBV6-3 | ASSYITENTEAF
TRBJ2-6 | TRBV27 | ASTPGQPSGANVLT
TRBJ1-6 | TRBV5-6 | ASSPRGLGAYNSPLH
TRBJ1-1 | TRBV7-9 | ASSPPAGVWTEAF
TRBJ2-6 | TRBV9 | ASSVPGQNISGANVLT
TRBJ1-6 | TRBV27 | ASSLIVGPYNSPLH
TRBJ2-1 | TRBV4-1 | ASSQRGGLDEQF
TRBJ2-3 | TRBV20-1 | SANGLAGPTDTQY
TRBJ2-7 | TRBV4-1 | ASSQPSSDEQY
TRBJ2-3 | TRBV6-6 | ASSYSRPDTQY
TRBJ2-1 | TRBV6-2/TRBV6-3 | ASSYSWRGAYNEQF
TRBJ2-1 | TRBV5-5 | ASSFRDRSAYNEQF
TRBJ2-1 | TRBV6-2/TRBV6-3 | ASSSLVGSGGPFSQQF
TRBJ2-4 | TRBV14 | ASSQYRGPKNIQY